The 29 T cell receptor beta chains below come from one sample, sequenced in a study of T cell repertoires in cytomegalovirus infection. TCRdb passed the reads through MiXCR, listing each CDR3 protein once. This table has fewer than 550,000 distinct CDR3 sequences, around 27% appearing once. Sequencing was done on a sample of PBMCs. The receptor set was obtained from a human donor in good health (CMV status not recorded). Some clones in this sample may be carry-over from other donors' samples.

V and J are TRBV11-2 and TRBJ1-4, with D unclear. CDR1 is SGHAT and CDR2 is FQNNGV in the germline V gene. The length of the CDR3 is 16 residues. Trimming left V 1 base short and J 3 bases short, with 12 bases between. The CDR3: CASSLGQTKSNEKLFF. CDR3 in DNA: TGTGCCAGCAGCTTAGGTCAAACTAAGTCTAATGAAAAACTGTTTTTT. The full variable domain, its missing parts supplied by reference TRBV11-2 and TRBJ1-4, is EAGVAQSPRYKIIEKRQSVAFWCNPISGHATLYWYQQILGQGPKLLIQFQNNGVVDDSQLPKDRFSAERLKGVDSTLKIQPAKLEDSAVYLCASSLGQTKSNEKLFFGSGTQLSVL.

This clonotype was picked up many times. V usage is TRBV7-2 and J usage is TRBJ2-2; 9 bases agree with TRBD2. There are 16 residues in the CDR3. After removal of 0 bases from V and 2 bases from J, the junction contained 1 base not matched to a gene. Germline values: CDR1 SGHTA, CDR2 FQGNSA. Written as DNA, the CDR3 is TGTGCCAGCAGCTTAGCTAGCGGGAGAAACACCGGGGAGCTGTTTTTT. This sequence encodes CASSLASGRNTGELFF. The full variable domain, with the rest looked up from reference TRBV7-2 and TRBJ2-2, is GAGVSQSPSNKVTEKGKDVELRCDPISGHTALYWYRQSLGQGLEFLIYFQGNSAPDKSGLPSDRFSAERTGGSVSTLTIQRTQQEDSAVYLCASSLASGRNTGELFFGEGSRLTVL.

The gene calls are TRBV4-2 and TRBJ2-5; D might be TRBD1 (6 bases). Trimming cost V 1 base and J 1 base, with 10 bases left between them. This CDR3 contains 15 residues. Germline loops: CDR1 LGHNA, CDR2 YNFKEQ. The CDR3 sequence: CASSQGEDSQETQYF. The CDR3 DNA is TGTGCCAGCAGCCAAGGAGAGGACAGCCAAGAGACCCAGTACTTC.

The gene calls are TRBV10-3 and TRBJ2-2; tentatively, D is TRBD1 (6 bases). The CDR3 spans 14 residues. V was shortened by 7 bases and J by 3 bases, with 12 bases between the two germline ends. Germline values: CDR1 ENHRY, CDR2 SYGVKD. The CDR3 here is CAINRQADTGELFF. The CDR3 DNA reads TGTGCCATCAACCGACAGGCGGACACCGGGGAGCTGTTTTTT.

This clonotype occurred a few times. The chain carries TRBV27 and TRBJ2-2; D is uncertain. This CDR3 contains 15 residues. V lost 2 bases, J lost 4 bases, and 11 bases lay in between. Germline CDR1 is MNHEY and CDR2 is SMNVEV (reference sequence). The CDR3 DNA reads TGTGCCAGCAGTTTAGCGTTTAGCCGCACCGGGGAGCTGTTTTTT. Amino acids: CASSLAFSRTGELFF.

There are a few counts of this clonotype. The genes are TRBV6-1 and TRBJ1-4; D is undetermined. The germline gives CDR1 MNHNS, CDR2 SASEGT. This CDR3 has 18 amino acids. The germline V and J ends were trimmed by 7 bases and 2 bases, with 23 bases remaining between them. This CDR3 reads CASTRIGRTDGTNEKLFF. DNA of the CDR3: TGTGCCAGCACTCGCATCGGGAGGACGGACGGCACTAATGAAAAACTGTTTTTT.

The table lists this clonotype with many counts. V usage is TRBV12-3 or TRBV12-4 and J usage is TRBJ2-7, with 7 bases that match TRBD1. Losses at the gene ends were 5 bases for V and 2 bases for J; bases not matched to a gene: 3. The CDR3 totals 13 residues. The DNA for the CDR3 is TGTGCCAGCAGTCCTCAGGGGGCCTACGAGCAGTACGTC. As protein: CASSPQGAYEQYV.

The genes are TRBV12-3 or TRBV12-4 and TRBJ1-5, with D tentatively TRBD1 (5 bases). The CDR3 consists of 14 residues. Trimming left V 5 bases short and J 4 bases short, with 12 bases between. CDR3 in DNA: TGTGCCAGCAGTAACCGGGACGGTAATCAGCCCCAGCATTTT. It encodes CASSNRDGNQPQHF.

The V gene is TRBV20-1, the J gene TRBJ1-5, with 7 bases matching TRBD1. This CDR3 comprises 14 residues. The V segment lost 6 bases and the J segment 0 bases; nucleotides outside the gene matches: 5. Germline lookup yields CDR1 DFQATT and CDR2 SNEGSKA (reference sequence). In DNA form, the CDR3 reads TGCAGTGCGCTGGACAGGAATAGCAATCAGCCCCAGCATTTT. Its protein is CSALDRNSNQPQHF.

J is TRBJ2-7 and V is TRBV27, with D unclear. The germline V gene has CDR1 MNHEY and CDR2 SMNVEV (reference sequence). The CDR3 runs 15 residues. Trimming left V 1 base short and J 4 bases short, with 14 bases between. The CDR3 region is CASSLYLGREYEQYV. The CDR3 DNA reads TGTGCCAGCAGTTTATACCTGGGCAGAGAGTACGAGCAGTACGTC.

This clonotype has only a few counts. The chain employs TRBV7-6 and TRBJ2-5; unclear D gene. The CDR3 runs 14 residues. V lost 1 base and J lost 5, with 11 bases in between. Germline CDR1 is SGHVS and CDR2 is FNYEAQ. The CDR3 loop is CASSLDWVPETQYF. In DNA form, the CDR3 reads TGTGCCAGCAGCTTAGATTGGGTTCCGGAGACCCAGTACTTC.

Here the CDR3 DNA reads TGTGCCAGCAGCCAGGGGGGCAGGCTTTTACAGCATTTT. It is translated as CASSQGGRLLQHF. The J gene is TRBJ1-5, the V gene TRBV7-9, with 7 nucleotides matching TRBD1. The CDR3 has 13 residues. In germline, CDR1 is SEHNR, CDR2 FQNEAQ (reference sequence). J lost 13 bases, V lost 5 bases, and 11 bases had no gene match.

The rearrangement uses TRBV18 and TRBJ1-1, with 8 bases identical to TRBD1. J gave up 1 base and V 6 bases, and 7 bases lay outside the gene matches. This CDR3 contains 15 residues. Germline V gene sequence: CDR1 KGHSH, CDR2 LQKENI. The CDR3 DNA reads as TGTGCCAGCTCGGAACAACAGGGGGGGAACACTGAAGCTTTCTTT. As protein: CASSEQQGGNTEAFF.

The chain has TRBV5-8 and TRBJ2-1, with 10 positions matching TRBD2. The length of the CDR3 is 19 residues. Germline CDR1 is SGHTS and CDR2 is YDEGEE. Germline trimming cut 0 bases from V and 6 bases from J; bases unmatched to any gene: 15. In DNA, the CDR3 is TGTGCCAGCAGCTTGGAAGGTCTGGGCGCCAGCGGGAGGGTCAATGAGCAGTTCTTC. This encodes CASSLEGLGASGRVNEQFF.

This chain links TRBV14 with TRBJ2-1; 8 positions agree with TRBD1. The V gene end was trimmed by 5 bases and the J gene end by 2 bases; junction bases not matched to a gene: 11. Germline V gene data show CDR1 as SGHDN and CDR2 as FVKESK. The CDR3 loop spans 17 amino acids. CDR3 sequence (DNA): TGTGCCAGCAGCTATAGATCCGCAGGGGGCCCCTACAATGAGCAGTTCTTC. As protein: CASSYRSAGGPYNEQFF.

The gene calls are TRBV12-3 or TRBV12-4 and TRBJ1-2; 7 bases agree with TRBD1. The CDR3 length is 13 residues. The V gene end was trimmed by 4 bases and the J gene end by 10 bases; junction bases not matched to a gene: 9. CDR3 sequence: CASSSSPGGFYTF. The CDR3 DNA follows: TGTGCCAGCAGTTCCTCCCCAGGGGGATTCTACACCTTC.

The chain is built from TRBV2 and TRBJ2-2; 9 bases are a match to TRBD2. V lost 6 bases to trimming and J lost 1 base; unmatched junction nucleotides: 6. The V gene's germline CDR1 is SNHLY and CDR2 FYNNEI. This CDR3 is 16 amino acids long. The CDR3 DNA sequence: TGTGCCAGCAGGGGAGGACTAGCGCTGAACACCGGGGAGCTGTTTTTT. Translating gives CASRGGLALNTGELFF.

This clonotype was seen a handful of times. This sequence joins TRBV5-5 and TRBJ1-2; 7 bases fit TRBD1. The junction had 3 bases not matched to a gene; V was cut back by 0 bases and J by 4 bases. This CDR3 has 14 residues. Germline CDR1 is SGHKS and CDR2 is YYEKEE (reference sequence). CDR3 sequence: CASSLVQGSYGYTF. The CDR3 DNA reads as TGTGCCAGCAGCTTGGTACAGGGGAGCTATGGCTACACCTTC.

This clonotype showed up just a few times. This chain connects TRBV7-6 to TRBJ2-5; TRBD2 is a possible D gene (7 bases). The CDR3 is made up of 15 amino acids. The germline V gene has CDR1 SGHVS and CDR2 FNYEAQ. V was trimmed by 1 base and J by 4 bases, leaving 13 bases between them. CDR3 DNA sequence: TGTGCCAGCAGCTTAGGGGGGGGGGCCGTAGAGACCCAGTACTTC. It encodes CASSLGGGAVETQYF.

This clonotype has at least ten counts. The chain employs TRBV7-2 and TRBJ1-1; weak D call: TRBD1 (6 bases). CDR1 SGHTA and CDR2 FQGNSA come from the germline V gene. CDR3 length equals 13 residues. V lost 4 bases and J 4 bases, leaving 10 bases between the germline ends. DNA for the CDR3: TGTGCCAGCAGCTCGCGGGGGGCCACTGAAGCTTTCTTT. It codes for CASSSRGATEAFF.

In this sample, this clonotype turned up many times. J is TRBJ1-1 and V is TRBV7-8; maybe TRBD1 (6 bases). Germline V gene data show CDR1 as SGHVS and CDR2 as FQNEAQ. This CDR3 spans 15 amino acids. The V end lost 1 base, the J end lost 3 bases, and 12 bases lay between the germline ends. CDR3 in amino acids: CASSLGQGRYTEAFF. DNA for the CDR3: TGTGCCAGCAGCTTAGGGCAGGGGCGCTACACTGAAGCTTTCTTT.

The sample holds a few counts of this clonotype. The chain uses TRBV20-1 and TRBJ1-6; maybe TRBD1 (5 bases). CDR3 length: 14 residues. Germline-derived CDR1 and CDR2 are DFQATT and SNEGSKA (reference sequence). Deletions cut 0 bases from V and 8 bases from J, with 11 bases between. The CDR3 sequence: CSARDQGLDSPLHF. The CDR3, as DNA: TGCAGTGCTAGAGATCAGGGACTTGATTCACCCCTCCACTTT.

The table lists this clonotype with a count of one. This sequence joins TRBV11-2 and TRBJ2-1, with 9 bases fitting TRBD2. The germline V gene has CDR1 SGHAT and CDR2 FQNNGV. After removal of 4 bases from V and 4 bases from J, the junction contained 8 bases not matched to a gene. The CDR3 spans 16 residues. CDR3 nucleotide sequence: TGTGCCAGCAGCTCTCCGGTAGCGGGAGTTTACAATGAGCAGTTCTTC. Its translation: CASSSPVAGVYNEQFF. Looking up the rest from reference TRBV11-2 and TRBJ2-1 gives the full variable domain: EAGVAQSPRYKIIEKRQSVAFWCNPISGHATLYWYQQILGQGPKLLIQFQNNGVVDDSQLPKDRFSAERLKGVDSTLKIQPAKLEDSAVYLCASSSPVAGVYNEQFFGPGTRLTVL.

This clonotype has just a few counts. The chain recombines TRBV27 with TRBJ2-5; D gene uncertain. CDR1 is MNHEY, CDR2 SMNVEV, per germline (reference sequence). The CDR3 contains 13 residues. Trimming cost V 3 bases and J 0 bases, with 5 bases left between them. CDR3 DNA sequence: TGTGCCAGCAGTTTTCCAAACCAAGAGACCCAGTACTTC. Translation: CASSFPNQETQYF.

This clonotype was seen repeatedly, ten times or more. The chain has TRBV5-4 and TRBJ2-7; 7 nucleotides match TRBD2. The CDR3 runs to 15 residues. Unmatched junction bases numbered 5, after V lost 0 bases and J lost 2 bases. Germline V gene sequence: CDR1 SGHNT, CDR2 YYREEE (reference sequence). CDR3 DNA: TGTGCCAGCAGCTTGGCGGGTAGCGGGCCCTACGAGCAGTACGTC. It yields the protein CASSLAGSGPYEQYV.

This clonotype has more than one count but fewer than ten. The chain is built from TRBV19 and TRBJ2-1; 12 bases map to TRBD2. V gave up 6 bases and J gave up 6 bases; unmatched junction bases: 3. Germline CDR1 and CDR2: LNHDA and SQIVND (reference sequence). The CDR3 runs 14 residues. This chain's CDR3 is CASRPGLAGNEQFF. CDR3 DNA: TGTGCCAGTAGACCGGGACTAGCGGGCAATGAGCAGTTCTTC. The complete variable domain, with remaining parts taken from reference TRBV19 and TRBJ2-1, reads DGGITQSPKYLFRKEGQNVTLSCEQNLNHDAMYWYRQDPGQGLRLIYYSQIVNDFQKGDIAEGYSVSREKKESFPLTVTSAQKNPTAFYLCASRPGLAGNEQFFGPGTRLTVL.

V and J are TRBV20-1 and TRBJ1-5; TRBD1 is a possible D gene (5 bases). V lost 5 bases to trimming and J lost 3 bases, with 17 bases between them. Per germline, CDR1 DFQATT and CDR2 SNEGSKA (reference sequence). The CDR3 runs 15 residues. The CDR3 here is CSACEGLGFNQPQHF. CDR3 in DNA: TGCAGTGCTTGTGAGGGGTTGGGGTTCAATCAGCCCCAGCATTTT.

Here the CDR3 reads CATGEQFF. For the CDR3, the DNA is TGTGCCACCGGTGAGCAGTTCTTC. The gene calls are TRBV7-9 and TRBJ2-1, with D hard to call. The V gene lost 10 bases and the J gene lost 9 bases, with 4 bases spanning the gap. Looked up from germline, CDR1 is SEHNR and CDR2 is FQNEAQ (reference sequence). The CDR3 spans 8 residues.

The chain has TRBV7-2 and TRBJ2-3; D is uncertain. Germline values: CDR1 SGHTA, CDR2 FQGNSA. Deletions cut 5 bases from V and 6 bases from J, with 12 bases between. CDR3 size: 13 residues. The CDR3 spells CASSPAPWDTQYF. In DNA form, the CDR3 reads TGTGCCAGCAGCCCGGCCCCTTGGGATACGCAGTATTTT.